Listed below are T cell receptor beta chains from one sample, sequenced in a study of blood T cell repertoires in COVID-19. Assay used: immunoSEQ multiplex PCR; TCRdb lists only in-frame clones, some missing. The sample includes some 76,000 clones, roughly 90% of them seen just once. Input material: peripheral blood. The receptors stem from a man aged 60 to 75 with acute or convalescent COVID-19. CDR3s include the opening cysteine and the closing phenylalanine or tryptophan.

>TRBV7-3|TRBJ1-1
CASSPRGGWGTEAFF
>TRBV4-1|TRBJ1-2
CASSQGQGSYGYTF
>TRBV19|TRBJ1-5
CASSDRGYQPQHF
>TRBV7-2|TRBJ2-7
CASSLALLSYEQYF
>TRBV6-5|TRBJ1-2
CASSRDTAPNGYTF
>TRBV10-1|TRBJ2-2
CASSRLAGGTGELFF
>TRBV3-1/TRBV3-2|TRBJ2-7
CASRATGFSGEQYF
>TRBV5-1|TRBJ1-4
CASSLWDRNEKLFF
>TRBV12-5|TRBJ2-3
CASGLEGLAIDTQYF
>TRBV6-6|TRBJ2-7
CASSYDKREGRYEQYF
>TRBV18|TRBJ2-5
CASSPRGSRETQYF
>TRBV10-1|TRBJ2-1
CASSPTSYNEQFF
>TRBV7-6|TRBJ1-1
CASSPSGWENDNTEAFF
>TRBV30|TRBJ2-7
CAWSVTSYEQYF
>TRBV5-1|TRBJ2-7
CASSQRTATYEQYF
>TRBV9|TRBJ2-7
CASSVDRGSSYEQYF
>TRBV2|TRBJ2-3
CASSGGYYSGSTDTQYF
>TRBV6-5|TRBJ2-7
CASSLLAHREEQYF
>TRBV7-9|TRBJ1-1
CASREGPTNTEAFF
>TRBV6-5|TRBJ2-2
CASSQELNTGELFF
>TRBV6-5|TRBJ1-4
CASSYSGGQANEKLFF
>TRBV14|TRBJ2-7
CASSQGTVPYEQYF
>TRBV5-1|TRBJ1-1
CASSLVRATEAFF
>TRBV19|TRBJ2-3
CASSRASLRGDTQYF
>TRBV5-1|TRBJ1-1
CASSLRGRGGTEAFF
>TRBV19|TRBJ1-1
CASSIRGTEAFF
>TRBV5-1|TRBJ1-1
CASSRGQGWDTEAFF
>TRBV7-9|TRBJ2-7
CASSLAGGYEQYF
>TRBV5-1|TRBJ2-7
CASSWAGSSYEQYF
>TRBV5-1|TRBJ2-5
CASSLDSTQETQYF
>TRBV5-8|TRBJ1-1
CASSHARSGYTEAFF
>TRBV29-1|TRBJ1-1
CSAADRISEAFF
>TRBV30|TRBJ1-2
CAWSVRGQSGGYTF
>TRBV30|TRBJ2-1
CAWSAGLGQFF
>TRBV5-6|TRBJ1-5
CASSLVATANQPQHF
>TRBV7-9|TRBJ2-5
CASSFGGIQETQYF
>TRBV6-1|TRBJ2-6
CASSEAWTGSFRANVLTF
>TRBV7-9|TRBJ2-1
CASSLASGISYNEQFF
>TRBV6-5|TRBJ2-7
CASTQSSYEQYF
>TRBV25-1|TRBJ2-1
CASSEYYRNEQFF
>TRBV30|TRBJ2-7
CAWSVARIYEQYF
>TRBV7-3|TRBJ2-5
CASSSRGGTETQYF